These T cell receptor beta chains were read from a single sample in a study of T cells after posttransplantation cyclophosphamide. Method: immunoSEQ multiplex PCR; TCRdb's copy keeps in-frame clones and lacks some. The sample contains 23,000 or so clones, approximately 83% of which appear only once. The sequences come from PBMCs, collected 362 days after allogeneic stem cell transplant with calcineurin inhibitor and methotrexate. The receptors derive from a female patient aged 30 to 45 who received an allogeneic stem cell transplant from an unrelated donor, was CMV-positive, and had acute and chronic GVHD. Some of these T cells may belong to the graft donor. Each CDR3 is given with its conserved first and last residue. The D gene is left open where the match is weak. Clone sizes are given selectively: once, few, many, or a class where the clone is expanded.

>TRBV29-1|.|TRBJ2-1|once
CSVEFPQEQFF
TGCAGCGTTGAATTCCCACAAGAGCAGTTCTTC
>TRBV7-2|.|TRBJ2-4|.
CASSLAPSIAKNIQYF
TGTGCCAGCAGCTTAGCCCCGTCTATAGCCAAAAACATTCAGTACTTC
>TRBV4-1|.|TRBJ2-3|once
CASSQDGAIVTSDTQYF
TGCGCCAGCAGCCAAGATGGGGCAATAGTCACCTCAGATACGCAGTATTTT
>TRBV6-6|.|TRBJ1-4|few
CASSRGTGTEKLFF
TGTGCCAGCAGCCGAGGGACTGGAACTGAAAAACTGTTTTTT
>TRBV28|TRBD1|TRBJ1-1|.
CASSLQPGQGNTEAFF
TGTGCCAGCAGTCTGCAACCGGGACAGGGTAACACTGAAGCTTTCTTT
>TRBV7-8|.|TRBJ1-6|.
CASSLGQALGSPLHF
TGTGCCAGCAGCTTAGGTCAGGCCTTAGGATCACCCCTCCACTTT
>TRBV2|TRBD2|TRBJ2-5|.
CASSGEAGDGETQYF
TGTGCCAGCAGTGGGGAAGCGGGGGATGGAGAGACCCAGTACTTC
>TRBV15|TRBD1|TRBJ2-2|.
CATSNDRVGGELFF
TGTGCCACCAGCAACGACAGGGTTGGCGGGGAGCTGTTTTTT
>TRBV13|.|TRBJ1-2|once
CASSPRTVVDGYTF
TGTGCCAGCAGCCCTCGGACAGTTGTCGATGGCTACACCTTC
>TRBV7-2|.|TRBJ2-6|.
CASSSPGAGANVLTF
TGTGCCAGCAGCTCCCCAGGGGCTGGGGCCAACGTCCTGACTTTC
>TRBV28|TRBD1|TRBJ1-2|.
CASSRTSRPGGYGYTF
TGTGCCAGCAGTCGCACATCGCGGCCAGGGGGCTATGGCTACACCTTC